In this sample, the clone carrying this T cell receptor (beta chain) turned up a few times. These data come from a study of blood T cell repertoires in COVID-19. Trimming removed 3 bases from V and 6 bases from J; junction bases left unmatched: 10. This CDR3 is 14 amino acids long. CDR1 GTSNPN and CDR2 SVGIG come from the germline V gene (reference sequence). TCRdb keeps only in-frame clones here, not all; method: immunoSEQ multiplex PCR. The sample includes approximately 100,000 clones, 75% to 85% of them seen just once. The genes are TRBV30 and TRBJ1-2; 7 bases map to TRBD1. The sequencing input was peripheral blood. The source is an elderly woman with active or convalescent COVID-19. CDR3 DNA sequence: TGTGCCTGGAGCGACCCGGGCAGGGGGGATGGCTACACCTTC. Its protein product is CAWSDPGRGDGYTF.